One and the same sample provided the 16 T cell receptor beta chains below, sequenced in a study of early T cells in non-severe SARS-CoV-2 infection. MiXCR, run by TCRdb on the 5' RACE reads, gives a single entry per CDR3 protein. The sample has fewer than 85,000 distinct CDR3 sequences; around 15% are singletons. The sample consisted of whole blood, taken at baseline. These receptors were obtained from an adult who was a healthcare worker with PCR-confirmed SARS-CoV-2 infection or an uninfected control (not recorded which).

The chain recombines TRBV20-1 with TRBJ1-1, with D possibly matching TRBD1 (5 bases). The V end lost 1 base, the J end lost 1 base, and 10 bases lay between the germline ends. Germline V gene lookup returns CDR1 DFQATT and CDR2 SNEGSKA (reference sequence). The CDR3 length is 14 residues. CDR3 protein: CSARGGPANTEAFF. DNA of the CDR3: TGCAGTGCTAGAGGGGGACCAGCGAACACTGAAGCTTTCTTT.

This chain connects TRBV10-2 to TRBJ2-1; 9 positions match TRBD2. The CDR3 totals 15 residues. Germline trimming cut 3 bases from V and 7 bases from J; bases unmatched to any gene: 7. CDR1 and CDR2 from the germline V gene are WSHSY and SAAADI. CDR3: CASSDGSGSNNEQFF. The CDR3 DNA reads TGCGCCAGCAGTGATGGTAGCGGGAGTAATAATGAGCAGTTCTTC.

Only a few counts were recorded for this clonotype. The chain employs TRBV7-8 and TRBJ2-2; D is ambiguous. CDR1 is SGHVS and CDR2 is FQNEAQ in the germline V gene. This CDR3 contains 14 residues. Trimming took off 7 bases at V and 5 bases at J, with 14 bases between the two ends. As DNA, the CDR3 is TGTGCCAGCAAGGCCTGGCGAGAAACCGGGGAGCTGTTTTTT. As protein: CASKAWRETGELFF.

The chain's CDR3 is CASSAAGPSDQPQHF. DNA for the CDR3: TGTGCCAGCAGCGCCGCGGGGCCCTCGGATCAGCCCCAGCATTTT. The chain employs TRBV28 and TRBJ1-5; perhaps TRBD1 as D (5 bases). Germline CDR1 and CDR2: MDHEN and SYDVKM. Trimming took off 6 bases at V and 5 bases at J, with 17 bases between the two ends. The CDR3 is 15 residues long.

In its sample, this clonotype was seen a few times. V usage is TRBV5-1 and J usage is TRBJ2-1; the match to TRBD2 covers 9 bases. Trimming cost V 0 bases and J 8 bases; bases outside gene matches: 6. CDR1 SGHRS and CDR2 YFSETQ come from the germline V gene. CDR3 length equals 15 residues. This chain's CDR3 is CASSLEVAGVDEQFF. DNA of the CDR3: TGCGCCAGCAGCTTGGAGGTAGCGGGAGTGGATGAGCAGTTCTTC.

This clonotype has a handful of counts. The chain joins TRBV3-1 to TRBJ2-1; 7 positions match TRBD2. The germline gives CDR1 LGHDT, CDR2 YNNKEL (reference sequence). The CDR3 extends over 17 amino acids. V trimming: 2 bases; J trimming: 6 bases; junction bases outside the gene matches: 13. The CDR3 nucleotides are TGTGCCAGCAGCCAATGGGAGGGGCTAGCTGAGATCAATGAGCAGTTCTTC. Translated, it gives CASSQWEGLAEINEQFF.

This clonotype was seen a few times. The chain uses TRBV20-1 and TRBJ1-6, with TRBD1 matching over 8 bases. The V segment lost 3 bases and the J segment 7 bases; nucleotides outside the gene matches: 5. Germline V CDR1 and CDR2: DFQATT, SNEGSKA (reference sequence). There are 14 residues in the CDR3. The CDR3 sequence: CSARGDRLNSPLHF. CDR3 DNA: TGCAGTGCTAGGGGGGACAGGTTGAATTCACCCCTCCACTTT.

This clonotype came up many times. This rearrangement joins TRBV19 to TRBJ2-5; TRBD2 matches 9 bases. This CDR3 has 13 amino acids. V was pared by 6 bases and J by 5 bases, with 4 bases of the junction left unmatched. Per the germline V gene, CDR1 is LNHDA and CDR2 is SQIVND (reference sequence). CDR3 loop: CASSRSGSETQYF. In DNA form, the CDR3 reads TGTGCCAGTAGCCGTAGCGGGAGTGAGACCCAGTACTTC.

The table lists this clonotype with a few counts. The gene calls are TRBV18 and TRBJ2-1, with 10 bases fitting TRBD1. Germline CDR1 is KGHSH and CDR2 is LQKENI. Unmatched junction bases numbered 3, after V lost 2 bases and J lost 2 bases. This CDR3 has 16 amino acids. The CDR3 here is CASSPKDRGAYNEQFF. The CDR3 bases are TGTGCCAGCTCACCAAAGGACAGGGGGGCCTACAATGAGCAGTTCTTC. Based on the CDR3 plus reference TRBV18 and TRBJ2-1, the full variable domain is NAGVMQNPRHLVRRRGQEARLRCSPMKGHSHVYWYRQLPEEGLKFMVYLQKENIIDESGMPKERFSAEFPKEGPSILRIQQVVRGDSAAYFCASSPKDRGAYNEQFFGPGTRLTVL.

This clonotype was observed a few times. The CDR3 reads CAWGPTGTEPRAFF. CDR3 nucleotides: TGTGCCTGGGGACCGACCGGGACCGAGCCTAGAGCTTTCTTT. The V and J genes are TRBV30 and TRBJ1-1; D is possibly TRBD1 (5 bases). Per the germline V gene, CDR1 is GTSNPN and CDR2 is SVGIG (reference sequence). Trimming took 5 bases from V and 10 from J, leaving 23 bases between them. This CDR3 contains 14 residues.

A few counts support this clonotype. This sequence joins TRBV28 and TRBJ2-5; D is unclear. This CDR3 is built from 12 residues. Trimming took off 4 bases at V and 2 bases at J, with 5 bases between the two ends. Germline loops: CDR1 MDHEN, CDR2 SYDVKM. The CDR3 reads CASSSSQETQYF. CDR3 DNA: TGTGCCAGCAGTTCTAGTCAAGAGACCCAGTACTTC.

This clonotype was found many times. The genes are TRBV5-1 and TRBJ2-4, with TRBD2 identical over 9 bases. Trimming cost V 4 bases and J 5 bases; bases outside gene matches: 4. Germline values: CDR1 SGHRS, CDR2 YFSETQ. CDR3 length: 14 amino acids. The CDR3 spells CASSPTSGENIQYF. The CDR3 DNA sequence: TGCGCCAGCAGCCCGACTAGCGGAGAAAACATTCAGTACTTC.

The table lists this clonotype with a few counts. CDR3 residues: CASSRKREDSTGELFF. In nucleotides, the CDR3 is TGTGCCAGCAGCCGGAAGCGGGAGGACTCCACCGGGGAGCTGTTTTTT. V usage is TRBV7-9 and J usage is TRBJ2-2, with TRBD2 identical over 9 bases. With 5 bases clipped from V and 4 bases from J, the junction kept 8 bases outside the gene matches. Germline V gene sequence: CDR1 SEHNR, CDR2 FQNEAQ (reference sequence). The CDR3 sequence is 16 residues long.

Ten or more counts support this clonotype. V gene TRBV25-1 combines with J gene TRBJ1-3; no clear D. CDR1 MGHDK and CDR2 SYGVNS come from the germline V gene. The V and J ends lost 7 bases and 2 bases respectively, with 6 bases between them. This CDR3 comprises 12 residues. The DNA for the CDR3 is TGTGCCAGCACCCCGACTGGAAACACCATATATTTT. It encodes CASTPTGNTIYF.

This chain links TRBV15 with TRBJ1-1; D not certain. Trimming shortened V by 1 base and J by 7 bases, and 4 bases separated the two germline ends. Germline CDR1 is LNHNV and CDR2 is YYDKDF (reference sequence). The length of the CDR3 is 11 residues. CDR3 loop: CATSRGLEAFF. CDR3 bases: TGTGCCACCAGCAGAGGCCTTGAAGCTTTCTTT.

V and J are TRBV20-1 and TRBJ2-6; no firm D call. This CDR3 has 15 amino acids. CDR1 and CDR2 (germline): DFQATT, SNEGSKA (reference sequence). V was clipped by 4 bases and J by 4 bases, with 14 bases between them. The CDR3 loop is CSATDPLKGANVLTF. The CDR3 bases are TGCAGTGCTACTGACCCCCTGAAGGGGGCCAACGTCCTGACTTTC.